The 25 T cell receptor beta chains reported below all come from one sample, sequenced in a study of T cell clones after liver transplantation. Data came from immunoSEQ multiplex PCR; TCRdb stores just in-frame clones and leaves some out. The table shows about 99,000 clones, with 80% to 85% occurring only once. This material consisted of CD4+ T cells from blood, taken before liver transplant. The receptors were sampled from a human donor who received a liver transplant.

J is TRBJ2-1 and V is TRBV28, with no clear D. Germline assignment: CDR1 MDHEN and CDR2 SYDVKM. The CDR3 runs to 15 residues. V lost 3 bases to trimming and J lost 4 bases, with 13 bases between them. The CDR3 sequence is CASSFGPLLYNEQFF. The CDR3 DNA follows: TGTGCCAGCAGTTTTGGGCCCCTCCTTTACAATGAGCAGTTCTTC.

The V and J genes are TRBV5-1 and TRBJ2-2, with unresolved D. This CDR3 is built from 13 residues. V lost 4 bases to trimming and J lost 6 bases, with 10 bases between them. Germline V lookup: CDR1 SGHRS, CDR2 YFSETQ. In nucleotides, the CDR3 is TGCGCCAGCAGCCCGGGTGTTGCCGGGGAGCTGTTTTTT. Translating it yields CASSPGVAGELFF.

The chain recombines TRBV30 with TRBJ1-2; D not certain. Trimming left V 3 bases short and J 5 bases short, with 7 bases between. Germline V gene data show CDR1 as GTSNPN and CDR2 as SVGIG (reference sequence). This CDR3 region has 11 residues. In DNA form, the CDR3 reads TGTGCCTGGAGAGCCACATATGGCTACACCTTC. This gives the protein CAWRATYGYTF.

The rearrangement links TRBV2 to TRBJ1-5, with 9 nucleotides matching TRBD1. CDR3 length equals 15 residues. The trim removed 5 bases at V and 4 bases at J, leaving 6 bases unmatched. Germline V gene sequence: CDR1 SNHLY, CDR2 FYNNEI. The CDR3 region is CASSSGTGKNQPQHF. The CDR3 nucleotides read TGTGCCAGCAGTTCCGGGACAGGGAAGAATCAGCCCCAGCATTTT.

CDR3 bases: TGCGCCAGCGGGGAGAACACCGGGGAGCTGTTTTTT. As protein: CASGENTGELFF. The chain is built from TRBV5-1 and TRBJ2-2; D ambiguous. Germline CDR1 SGHRS, CDR2 YFSETQ. This CDR3 spans 12 amino acids. The germline V and J ends were trimmed by 7 bases and 1 base, with 5 bases remaining between them.

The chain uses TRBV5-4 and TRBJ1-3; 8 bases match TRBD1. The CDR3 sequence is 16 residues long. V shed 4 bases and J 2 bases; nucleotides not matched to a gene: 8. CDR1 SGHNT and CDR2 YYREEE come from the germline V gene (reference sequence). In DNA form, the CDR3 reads TGTGCCAGCAGCCATAAACAGGGGGGAGCTGGAAACACCATATATTTT. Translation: CASSHKQGGAGNTIYF. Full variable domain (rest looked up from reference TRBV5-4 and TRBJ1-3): ETGVTQSPTHLIKTRGQQVTLRCSSQSGHNTVSWYQQALGQGPQFIFQYYREEENGRGNFPPRFSGLQFPNYSSELNVNALELDDSALYLCASSHKQGGAGNTIYFGEGSWLTVV.

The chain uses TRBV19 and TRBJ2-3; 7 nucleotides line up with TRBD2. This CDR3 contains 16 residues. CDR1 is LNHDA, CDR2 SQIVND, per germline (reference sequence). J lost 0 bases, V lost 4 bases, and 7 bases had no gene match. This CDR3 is CASSSPGAGSTDTQYF. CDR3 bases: TGTGCCAGTAGTAGCCCGGGAGCGGGGAGCACAGATACGCAGTATTTT.

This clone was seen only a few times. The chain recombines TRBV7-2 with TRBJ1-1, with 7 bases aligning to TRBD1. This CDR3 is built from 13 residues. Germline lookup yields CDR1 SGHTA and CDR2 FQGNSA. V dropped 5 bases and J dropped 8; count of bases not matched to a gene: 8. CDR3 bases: TGTGCCAGCAGCATTAGATCAGGGGGAGAAGCTTTCTTT. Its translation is CASSIRSGGEAFF.

The CDR3 here is CASRHRVADTQYF. Here the CDR3 DNA reads TGCGCCAGCAGGCACAGGGTTGCGGATACGCAGTATTTT. The chain joins TRBV5-1 to TRBJ2-3, with D possibly TRBD1 on 6 matching bases. CDR1 and CDR2 (germline): SGHRS, YFSETQ. V was clipped by 5 bases and J by 6 bases, with 13 bases between them. The CDR3 spans 13 residues.

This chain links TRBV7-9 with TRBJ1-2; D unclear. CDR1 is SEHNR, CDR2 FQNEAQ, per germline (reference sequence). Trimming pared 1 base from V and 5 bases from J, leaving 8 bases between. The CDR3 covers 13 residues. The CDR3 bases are TGTGCCAGCAGCTTAGATAGCGTATATGGCTACACCTTC. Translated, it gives CASSLDSVYGYTF.

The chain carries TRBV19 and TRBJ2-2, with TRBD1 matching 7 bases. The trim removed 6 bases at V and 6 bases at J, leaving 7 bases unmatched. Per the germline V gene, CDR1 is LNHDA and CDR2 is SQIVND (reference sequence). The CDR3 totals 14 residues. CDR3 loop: CASRSTGSAGELFF. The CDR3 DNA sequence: TGTGCCAGTAGGTCGACAGGGTCGGCCGGGGAGCTGTTTTTT.

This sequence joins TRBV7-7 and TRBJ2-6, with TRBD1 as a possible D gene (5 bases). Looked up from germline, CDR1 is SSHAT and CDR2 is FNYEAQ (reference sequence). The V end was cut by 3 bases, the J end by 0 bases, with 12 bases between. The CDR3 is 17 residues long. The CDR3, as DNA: TGTGCCAGCAGCTTCCAAGCACAGGCCTCTGGGGCCAACGTCCTGACTTTC. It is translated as CASSFQAQASGANVLTF.

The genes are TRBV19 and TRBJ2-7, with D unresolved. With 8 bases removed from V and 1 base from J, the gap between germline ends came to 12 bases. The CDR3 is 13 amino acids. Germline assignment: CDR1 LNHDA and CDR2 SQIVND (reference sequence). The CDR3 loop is CASRLSASYEQYF. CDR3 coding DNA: TGTGCCAGTCGGCTTTCCGCATCCTACGAGCAGTACTTC.

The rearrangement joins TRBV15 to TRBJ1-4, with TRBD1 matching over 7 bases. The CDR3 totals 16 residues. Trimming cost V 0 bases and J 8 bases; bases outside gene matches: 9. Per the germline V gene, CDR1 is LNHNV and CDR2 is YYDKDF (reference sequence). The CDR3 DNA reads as TGTGCCACCAGCAGAGATAGACAGGGAGGGTACGAAAAACTGTTTTTT. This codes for CATSRDRQGGYEKLFF.

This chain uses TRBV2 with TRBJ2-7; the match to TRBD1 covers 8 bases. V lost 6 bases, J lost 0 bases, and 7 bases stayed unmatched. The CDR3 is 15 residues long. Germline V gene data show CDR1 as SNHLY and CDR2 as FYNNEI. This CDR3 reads CASSTWDRISYEQYF. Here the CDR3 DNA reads TGTGCCAGCAGCACTTGGGACAGGATCTCCTACGAGCAGTACTTC.

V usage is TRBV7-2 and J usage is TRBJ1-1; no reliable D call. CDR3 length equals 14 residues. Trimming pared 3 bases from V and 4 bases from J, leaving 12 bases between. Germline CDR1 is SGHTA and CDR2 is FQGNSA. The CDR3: CASSLSNLVTEAFF. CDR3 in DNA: TGTGCCAGCAGCTTGTCAAACCTAGTCACTGAAGCTTTCTTT. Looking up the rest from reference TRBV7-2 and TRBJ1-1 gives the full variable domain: GAGVSQSPSNKVTEKGKDVELRCDPISGHTALYWYRQSLGQGLEFLIYFQGNSAPDKSGLPSDRFSAERTGGSVSTLTIQRTQQEDSAVYLCASSLSNLVTEAFFGQGTRLTVV.

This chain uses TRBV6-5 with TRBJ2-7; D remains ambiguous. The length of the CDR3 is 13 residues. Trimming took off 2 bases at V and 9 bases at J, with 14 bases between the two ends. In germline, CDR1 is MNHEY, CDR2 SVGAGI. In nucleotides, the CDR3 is TGTGCCAGCAGTTACGACCCGACCGCCGGGCAGTACTTC. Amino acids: CASSYDPTAGQYF.

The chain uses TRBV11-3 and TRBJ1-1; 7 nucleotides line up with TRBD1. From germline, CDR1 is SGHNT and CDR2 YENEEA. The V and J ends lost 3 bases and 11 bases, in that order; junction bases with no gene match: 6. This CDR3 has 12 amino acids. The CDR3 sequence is CASSFTDRVAFF. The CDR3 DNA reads TGTGCCAGCAGCTTTACCGACAGGGTGGCTTTCTTT. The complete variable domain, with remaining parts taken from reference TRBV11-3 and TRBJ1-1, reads EAGVVQSPRYKIIEKKQPVAFWCNPISGHNTLYWYLQNLGQGPELLIRYENEEAVDDSQLPKDRFSAERLKGVDSTLKIQPAELGDSAVYLCASSFTDRVAFFGQGTRLTVV.

CDR3 protein: CASSFTGGPYEQYF. The DNA of the CDR3 is TGTGCCAGCAGCTTTACGGGAGGGCCCTACGAGCAGTACTTC. This chain joins TRBV12-1 and TRBJ2-7; TRBD2, as called in the table, went unchecked against the DNA. TRBV12-1 is an annotated pseudogene. This CDR3 contains 14 residues.

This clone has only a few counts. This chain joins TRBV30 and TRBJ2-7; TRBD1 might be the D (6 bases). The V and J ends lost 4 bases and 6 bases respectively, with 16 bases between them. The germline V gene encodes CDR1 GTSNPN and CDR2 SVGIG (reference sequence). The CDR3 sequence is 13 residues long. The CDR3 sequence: CAWKRGTIGEQYF. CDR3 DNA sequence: TGTGCCTGGAAGAGGGGGACGATTGGCGAGCAGTACTTC.

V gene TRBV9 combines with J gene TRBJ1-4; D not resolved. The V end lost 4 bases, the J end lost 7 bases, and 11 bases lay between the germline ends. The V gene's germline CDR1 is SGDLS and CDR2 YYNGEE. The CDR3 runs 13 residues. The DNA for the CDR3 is TGTGCCAGCAGCAGGCAGGAGGGTGAAAAACTGTTTTTT. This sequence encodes CASSRQEGEKLFF.

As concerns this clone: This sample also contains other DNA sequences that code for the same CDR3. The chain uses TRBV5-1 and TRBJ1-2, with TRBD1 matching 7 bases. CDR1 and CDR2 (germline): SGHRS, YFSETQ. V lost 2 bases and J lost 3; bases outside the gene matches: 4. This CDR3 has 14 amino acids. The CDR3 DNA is TGCGCCAGCAGCTTAGGGACAGATGACTATGGCTACACCTTC. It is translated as CASSLGTDDYGYTF.

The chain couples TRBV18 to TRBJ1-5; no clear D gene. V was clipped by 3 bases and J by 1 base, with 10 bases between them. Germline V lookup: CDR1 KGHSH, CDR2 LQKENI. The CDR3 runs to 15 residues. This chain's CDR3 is CASSPQAGSNQPQHF. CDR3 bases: TGTGCCAGCTCACCTCAAGCGGGAAGCAATCAGCCCCAGCATTTT.

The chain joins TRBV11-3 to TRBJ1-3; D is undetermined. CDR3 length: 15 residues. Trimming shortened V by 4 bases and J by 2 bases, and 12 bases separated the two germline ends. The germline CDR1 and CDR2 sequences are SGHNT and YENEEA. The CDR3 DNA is TGTGCCAGCAGCTCCCCCGTGGCTCCTGGAAACACCATATATTTT. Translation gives CASSSPVAPGNTIYF.

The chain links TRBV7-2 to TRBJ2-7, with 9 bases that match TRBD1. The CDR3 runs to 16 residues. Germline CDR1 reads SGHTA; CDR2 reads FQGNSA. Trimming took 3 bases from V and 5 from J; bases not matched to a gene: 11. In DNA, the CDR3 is TGTGCCAGCAGCTTTGGGACAGGGATAAACACCAACGAGCAGTACTTC. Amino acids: CASSFGTGINTNEQYF.